This section outlines one T cell receptor beta chain sequence together with its context. The target antigen is unknown. These data are taken from a study of human CD8 memory T cell subsets. General observations from the study: Stem-like memory T cell repertoires overlapped minimally with precursor exhausted T cell repertoires.

Sequencing libraries of TCR beta were made by UMI-labeled 5' RACE. TCRdb re-called the 5' RACE reads and shows each CDR3 protein once, DNA omitted. Its clone listing holds around 10,000 distinct CDR3 sequences. The CDR3 contains 14 residues. CDR1 is LNHDA and CDR2 is SQIVND in the germline V gene (reference sequence). Stem-like memory CD8+ T cells (TSTEM) were CCR7+ PD-1- TIGIT-. Negative magnetic selection enriched total CD8+ T cells. The chain combines TRBV19 with TRBJ1-1. The origin of this receptor is a human donor in good health. The source material was CD8+ stem-like memory T cells (TSCM and TCM) sorted from PBMCs. Indicated subset: stem-like memory CD8 T cells (TSTEM), CCR7+ PD-1- TIGIT-. The CDR3 protein is CASKYRGMNTEAFF. Full variable domain (missing parts from reference TRBV19 and TRBJ1-1): DGGITQSPKYLFRKEGQNVTLSCEQNLNHDAMYWYRQDPGQGLRLIYYSQIVNDFQKGDIAEGYSVSREKKESFPLTVTSAQKNPTAFYLCASKYRGMNTEAFFGQGTRLTVV.